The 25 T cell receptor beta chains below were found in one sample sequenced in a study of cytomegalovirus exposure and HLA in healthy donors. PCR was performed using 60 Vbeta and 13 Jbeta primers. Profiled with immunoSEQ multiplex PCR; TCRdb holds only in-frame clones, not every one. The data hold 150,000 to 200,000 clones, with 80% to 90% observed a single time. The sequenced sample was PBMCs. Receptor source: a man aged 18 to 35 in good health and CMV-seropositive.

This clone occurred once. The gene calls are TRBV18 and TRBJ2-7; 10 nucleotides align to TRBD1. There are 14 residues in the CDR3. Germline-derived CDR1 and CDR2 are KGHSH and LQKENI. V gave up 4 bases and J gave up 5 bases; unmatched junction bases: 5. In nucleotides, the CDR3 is TGTGCCAGCTCACAGGGACAGGGGAGAGACGAGCAGTACTTC. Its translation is CASSQGQGRDEQYF.

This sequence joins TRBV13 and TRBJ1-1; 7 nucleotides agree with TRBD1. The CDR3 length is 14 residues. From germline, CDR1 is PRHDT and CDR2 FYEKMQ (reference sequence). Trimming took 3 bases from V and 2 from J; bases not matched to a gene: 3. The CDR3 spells CASSFRGANTEAFF. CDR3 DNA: TGTGCCAGCAGCTTCAGGGGGGCAAACACTGAAGCTTTCTTT.

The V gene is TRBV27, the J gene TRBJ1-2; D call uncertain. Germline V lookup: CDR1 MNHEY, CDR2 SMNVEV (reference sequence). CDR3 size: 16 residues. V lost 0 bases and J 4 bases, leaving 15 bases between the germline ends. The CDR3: CASSLSAARGFYGYTF. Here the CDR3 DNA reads TGTGCCAGCAGTTTATCGGCAGCACGGGGTTTCTATGGCTACACCTTC.

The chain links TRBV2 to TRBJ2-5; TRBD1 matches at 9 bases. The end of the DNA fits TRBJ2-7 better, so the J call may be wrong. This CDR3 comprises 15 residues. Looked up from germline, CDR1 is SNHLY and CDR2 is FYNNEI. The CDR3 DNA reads TGTGCCAGCAGTGAAAGTGGGACAGGGATGAGCGAGCAGTACTTC. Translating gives CASSESGTGMSEQYF.

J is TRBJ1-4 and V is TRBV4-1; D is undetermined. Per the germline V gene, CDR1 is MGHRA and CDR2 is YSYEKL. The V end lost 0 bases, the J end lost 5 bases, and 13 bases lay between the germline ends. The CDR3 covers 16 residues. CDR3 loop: CASSQEGGGANEKLFF. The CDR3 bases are TGCGCCAGCAGCCAAGAAGGTGGCGGCGCGAATGAAAAACTGTTTTTT.

The CDR3 region is CASSVVASGPYNEQFF. CDR3 DNA: TGTGCCAGCAGCGTAGTTGCTAGCGGTCCCTACAATGAGCAGTTCTTC. The chain uses TRBV9 and TRBJ2-1, with TRBD2 matching over 7 bases. The CDR3 is made up of 16 amino acids. V lost 0 bases and J lost 2; bases outside the gene matches: 5. Per the germline V gene, CDR1 is SGDLS and CDR2 is YYNGEE.

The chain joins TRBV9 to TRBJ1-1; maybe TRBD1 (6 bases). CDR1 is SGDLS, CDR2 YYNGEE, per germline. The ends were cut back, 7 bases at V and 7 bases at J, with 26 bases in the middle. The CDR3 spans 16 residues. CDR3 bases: TGTGCCAGCGCTGGGGCAGGGGCCCTAACGAGGGGTGAAGCTTTCTTT. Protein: CASAGAGALTRGEAFF.

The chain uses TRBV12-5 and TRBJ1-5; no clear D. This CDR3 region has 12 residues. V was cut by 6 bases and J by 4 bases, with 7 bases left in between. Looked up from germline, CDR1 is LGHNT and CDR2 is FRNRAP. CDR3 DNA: TGTGCTAGTGGCCCCCAGAATCAGCCCCAGCATTTT. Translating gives CASGPQNQPQHF.

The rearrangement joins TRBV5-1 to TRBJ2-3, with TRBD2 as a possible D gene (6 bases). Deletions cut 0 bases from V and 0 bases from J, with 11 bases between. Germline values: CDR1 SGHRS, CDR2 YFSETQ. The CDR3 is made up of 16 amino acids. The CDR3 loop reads CASSLVLAASTDTQYF. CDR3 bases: TGCGCCAGCAGCTTGGTACTAGCCGCTAGCACAGATACGCAGTATTTT.

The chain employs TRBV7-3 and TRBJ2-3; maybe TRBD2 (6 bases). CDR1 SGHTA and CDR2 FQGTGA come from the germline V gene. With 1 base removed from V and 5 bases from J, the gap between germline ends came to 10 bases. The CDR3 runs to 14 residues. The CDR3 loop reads CASSLSRGGDTQYF. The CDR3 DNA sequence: TGTGCCAGCAGCTTAAGTCGGGGAGGAGATACGCAGTATTTT.

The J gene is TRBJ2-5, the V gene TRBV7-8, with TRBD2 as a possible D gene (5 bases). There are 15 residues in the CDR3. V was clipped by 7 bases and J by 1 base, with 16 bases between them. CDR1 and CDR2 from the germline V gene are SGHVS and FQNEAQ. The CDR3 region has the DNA TGTGCCAGCACCCGAAAGGGAGCGAGCCAAGAGACCCAGTACTTC. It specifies CASTRKGASQETQYF. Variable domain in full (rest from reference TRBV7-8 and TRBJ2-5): GAGVSQSPRYKVAKRGQDVALRCDPISGHVSLFWYQQALGQGPEFLTYFQNEAQLDKSGLPSDRFFAERPEGSVSTLKIQRTQQEDSAVYLCASTRKGASQETQYFGPGTRLLVL.

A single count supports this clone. CDR3 sequence: CASSLVQQGLGAEAFF. DNA for the CDR3: TGTGCCAGCAGCTTGGTCCAACAGGGGTTAGGCGCTGAAGCTTTCTTT. The chain has TRBV5-4 and TRBJ1-1; TRBD1 matches 7 bases. After removal of 0 bases from V and 6 bases from J, the junction contained 11 bases not matched to a gene. The CDR3 consists of 16 residues. In germline, CDR1 is SGHNT, CDR2 YYREEE (reference sequence).

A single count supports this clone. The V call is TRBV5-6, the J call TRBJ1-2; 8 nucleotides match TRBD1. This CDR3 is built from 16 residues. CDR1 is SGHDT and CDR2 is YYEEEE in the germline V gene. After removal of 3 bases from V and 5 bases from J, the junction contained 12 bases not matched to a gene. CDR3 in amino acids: CASSYGQGVFAYGYTF. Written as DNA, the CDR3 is TGTGCCAGCAGCTATGGACAGGGAGTGTTTGCGTATGGCTACACCTTC.

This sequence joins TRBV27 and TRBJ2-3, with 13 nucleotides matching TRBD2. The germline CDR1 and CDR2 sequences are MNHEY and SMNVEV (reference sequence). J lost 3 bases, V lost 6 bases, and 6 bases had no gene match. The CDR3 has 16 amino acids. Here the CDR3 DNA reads TGTGCCAGCAGCCTACTAGCGGGGGGGCTTACAGATACGCAGTATTTT. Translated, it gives CASSLLAGGLTDTQYF.

Here the CDR3 DNA reads TGTGCCAGCAGCCCCACGGGCGGGGGCCGTCCCTACGAGCAGTACTTC. Residues: CASSPTGGGRPYEQYF. V and J are TRBV7-2 and TRBJ2-7; a weak D match, TRBD2 (7 bases). Looked up from germline, CDR1 is SGHTA and CDR2 is FQGNSA. V was clipped by 5 bases and J by 2 bases, with 19 bases between them. The CDR3 totals 16 residues.

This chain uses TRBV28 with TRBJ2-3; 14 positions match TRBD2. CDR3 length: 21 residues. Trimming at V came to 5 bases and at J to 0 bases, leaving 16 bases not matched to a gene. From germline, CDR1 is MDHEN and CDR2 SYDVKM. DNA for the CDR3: TGTGCCAGCAGTCGAAACGGGGATGGGACTAGCGGGGGAATGAGCACAGATACGCAGTATTTT. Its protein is CASSRNGDGTSGGMSTDTQYF.

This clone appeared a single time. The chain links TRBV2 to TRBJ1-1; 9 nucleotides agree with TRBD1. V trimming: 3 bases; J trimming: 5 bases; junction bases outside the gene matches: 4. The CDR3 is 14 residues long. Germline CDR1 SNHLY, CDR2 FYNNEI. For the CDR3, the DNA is TGTGCCAGCAGTGAGACAGGGGGGCGGACTGAAGCTTTCTTT. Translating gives CASSETGGRTEAFF.

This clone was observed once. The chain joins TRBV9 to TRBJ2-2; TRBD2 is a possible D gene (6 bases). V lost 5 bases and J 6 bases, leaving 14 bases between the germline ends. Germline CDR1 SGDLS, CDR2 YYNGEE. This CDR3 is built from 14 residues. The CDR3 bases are TGTGCCAGCAGGACCCGGGAGCTGGCCGGGGAGCTGTTTTTT. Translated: CASRTRELAGELFF. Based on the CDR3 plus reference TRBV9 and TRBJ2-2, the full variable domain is DSGVTQTPKHLITATGQRVTLRCSPRSGDLSVYWYQQSLDQGLQFLIQYYNGEERAKGNILERFSAQQFPDLHSELNLSSLELGDSALYFCASRTRELAGELFFGEGSRLTVL.

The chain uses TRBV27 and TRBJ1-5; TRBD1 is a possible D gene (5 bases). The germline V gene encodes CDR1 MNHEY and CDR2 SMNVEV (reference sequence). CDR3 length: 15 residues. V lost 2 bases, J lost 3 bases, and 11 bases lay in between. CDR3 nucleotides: TGTGCCAGCAGTTTAGCTGGGGGGTCCAATCAGCCCCAGCATTTT. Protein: CASSLAGGSNQPQHF.

The DNA of the CDR3 is TGTGCCAGCACCCTAAGGATAGAGGCAAACACCATATATTTT. Amino acid sequence: CASTLRIEANTIYF. This chain uses TRBV6-1 with TRBJ1-3; the D is unclear. Trimming shortened V by 7 bases and J by 6 bases, and 16 bases separated the two germline ends. Germline V gives CDR1 MNHNS, CDR2 SASEGT. CDR3 size: 14 residues.

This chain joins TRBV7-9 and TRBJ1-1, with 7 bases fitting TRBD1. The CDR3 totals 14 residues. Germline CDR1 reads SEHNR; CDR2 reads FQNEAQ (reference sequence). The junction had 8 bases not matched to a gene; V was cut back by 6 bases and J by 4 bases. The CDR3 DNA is TGTGCCAGCAGGTTCCAAGCAGGGGGCACTGAAGCTTTCTTT. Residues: CASRFQAGGTEAFF.

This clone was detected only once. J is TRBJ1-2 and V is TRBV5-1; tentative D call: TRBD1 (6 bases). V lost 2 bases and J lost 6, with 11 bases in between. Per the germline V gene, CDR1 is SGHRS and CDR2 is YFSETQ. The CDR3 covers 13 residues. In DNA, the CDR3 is TGCGCCAGCAGCTTCAGGGGAAGCGATGGCTACACCTTC. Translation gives CASSFRGSDGYTF.

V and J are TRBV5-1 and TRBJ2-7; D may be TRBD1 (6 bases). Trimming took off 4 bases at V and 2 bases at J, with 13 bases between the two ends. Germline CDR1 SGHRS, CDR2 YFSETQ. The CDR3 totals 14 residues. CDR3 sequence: CASSPAGVPYEQYF. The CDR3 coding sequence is TGCGCCAGCAGCCCCGCAGGGGTTCCCTACGAGCAGTACTTC.

CDR3 sequence: CASSLGQGASTEAFF. In nucleotides, the CDR3 is TGTGCCAGCAGTCTTGGGCAGGGGGCGTCCACTGAAGCTTTCTTT. This chain uses TRBV27 with TRBJ1-1, with 8 bases aligning to TRBD1. Germline lookup yields CDR1 MNHEY and CDR2 SMNVEV (reference sequence). The CDR3 is made up of 15 amino acids. V lost 5 bases, J lost 4 bases, and 9 bases stayed unmatched.

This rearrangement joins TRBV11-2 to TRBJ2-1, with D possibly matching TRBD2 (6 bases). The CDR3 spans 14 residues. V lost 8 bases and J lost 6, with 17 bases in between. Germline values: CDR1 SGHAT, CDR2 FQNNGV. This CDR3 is CASGRPTRGNEQFF. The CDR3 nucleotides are TGTGCCAGCGGCCGACCGACTAGGGGCAATGAGCAGTTCTTC.